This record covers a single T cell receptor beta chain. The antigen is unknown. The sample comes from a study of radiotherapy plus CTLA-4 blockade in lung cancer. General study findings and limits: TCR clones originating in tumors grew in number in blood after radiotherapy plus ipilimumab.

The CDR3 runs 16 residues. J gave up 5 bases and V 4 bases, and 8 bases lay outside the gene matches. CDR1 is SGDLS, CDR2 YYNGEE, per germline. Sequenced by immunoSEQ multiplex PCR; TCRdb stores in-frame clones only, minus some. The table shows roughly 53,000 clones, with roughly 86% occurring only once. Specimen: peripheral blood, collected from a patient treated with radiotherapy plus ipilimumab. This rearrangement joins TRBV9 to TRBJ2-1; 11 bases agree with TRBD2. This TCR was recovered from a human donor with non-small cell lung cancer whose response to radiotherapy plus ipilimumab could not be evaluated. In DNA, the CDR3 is TGTGCCAGCAGCCCCCAGACTAGCGGGATCGACAATGAGCAGTTCTTC. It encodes CASSPQTSGIDNEQFF.